The subject of this entry is one T cell receptor beta chain. Its target is not known. PCR was performed a second time for about 6 to 12 cycles using a sample-barcoded 5' primer and a J-beta primer mix. TCRdb re-called the 5' RACE reads through MiXCR, storing one row per CDR3 protein. The data hold about 800,000 distinct CDR3 sequences, with more than 20% observed a single time. Trimming removed 4 bases at V and 7 bases at J, with 17 bases between. The CDR3 length is 15 residues. The germline V gene has CDR1 SGHTA and CDR2 FQGNSA. The sample originates from a study of blood T cells in healthy people across ages. Study-level points and caveats: Getting older went along with TCR beta diversity per million T cells dropping roughly linearly.

These records were also assigned to another study, of T cells of mothers and their children. As that report states: The M1S primer of the second PCR added sample barcodes and 2-4 random nucleotides.

The sequence was obtained from a boy between 10 and 17 years old in good health. Sequenced material: blood. The chain recombines TRBV7-2 with TRBJ2-1; D may correspond to TRBD1 or TRBD2 (5 bases each). For the CDR3, the DNA is TGTGCCAGCAGCTCCGAGGGACCAGAGGGTAATGAGCAGTTCTTC. Amino acids: CASSSEGPEGNEQFF.